This T cell receptor beta chain originates from a study of beta chain features in type 1 diabetes. On the study more broadly: All samples combined gave roughly 110,000,000 sorted cells for examination. Broader study findings: Moderate yet significant TCRB CDR3 shortening was seen in Type 1 diabetes patients in all four CD4+ subsets. Any HLA type influence on TCRB rearrangement was left unresolved here.

Comment on this clone: Its antigen is not identified.

Sorting that relied on CD45RO/CCR7/CD25/CD127/CD95/CD27 yielded CD4+ naive, central memory, regulatory and stem cell-like memory cells. What was sequenced were expressed TCRB transcripts, since all of the isolated RNA had been reverse transcribed. Repertoires were generated with immunoSEQ multiplex PCR, while TCRdb's copy carries only in-frame clones and drops some. The sample contains just over 600,000 clones, roughly 16% of which appear only once. This clonotype was obtained from a man between 18 and 35 years old in good health. The sample comprised naive CD4+ T cells from blood.

CDR3 DNA: TGTGCCAGCAGTCCCTGGACACCTAGCACAGATACGCAGTATTTT. Translating gives CASSPWTPSTDTQYF. V usage is TRBV28 and J usage is TRBJ2-3; a weak D match, TRBD1 (5 bases). The CDR3 covers 15 residues. Deletions cut 5 bases from V and 0 bases from J, with 12 bases between. Looked up from germline, CDR1 is MDHEN and CDR2 is SYDVKM.